This T cell receptor (beta chain) was recovered during a study of T cells after posttransplantation cyclophosphamide. Germline V lookup: CDR1 GTSNPN, CDR2 SVGIG (reference sequence). V dropped 4 bases and J dropped 7; count of bases not matched to a gene: 6. This CDR3 region has 13 residues. Profiling relied on immunoSEQ multiplex PCR, and the TCRdb table lists in-frame clones only, not all of them. The sample carries about 52,000 clones, under 95% recorded once. This TCR derives from a woman in her 30s in good health and a related stem cell transplant donor. The chain is built from TRBV30 and TRBJ2-2, with 7 positions matching TRBD1. The specimen was PBMCs. In DNA, the CDR3 is TGTGCCTGGAACTCACAGGGGAACGGGGAGCTGTTTTTT. This gives the protein CAWNSQGNGELFF.